This passage covers 12 T cell receptor beta chains from one sample sequenced in a study of regulatory T cells in long-lasting Graves disease. TCR beta libraries were built with iRepertoire HTBI primers and Arm-PCR of CDR3 regions. MiXCR was run by TCRdb on the multiplex PCR reads, yielding one entry per CDR3 protein. This sample carries 300,000 to 350,000 distinct CDR3 sequences, around 20% of them seen once, and the ten largest clones take roughly 29%. Time point given: persistent/refractory GD, antithyroid drugs over 5 years with positive TRAb. The TCR library was made from RNA extracted from PBMCs. The sample in question was peripheral blood mononuclear cells (PBMCs), obtained when the disease was refractory, from a patient treated with antithyroid drugs. The receptors come from a female donor with Graves disease.

The chain joins TRBV12-3 or TRBV12-4 to TRBJ2-3; D not certain. The V end lost 1 base, the J end lost 2 bases, and 7 bases lay between the germline ends. There are 14 residues in the CDR3. The CDR3 loop reads CASSLEQITDTQYF. In DNA form, the CDR3 reads TGTGCCAGCAGTTTAGAACAGATCACAGATACGCAGTATTTT.

This clonotype was counted many times. The chain is built from TRBV3-1 and TRBJ1-1, with D perhaps TRBD1 (5 bases). Germline CDR1 LGHDT, CDR2 YNNKEL (reference sequence). The CDR3 sequence is 16 residues long. With 1 base removed from V and 7 bases from J, the gap between germline ends came to 19 bases. CDR3 sequence (DNA): TGTGCCAGCAGCCAAGTCAGTGGGGGGAGAGGCTTTGAAGCTTTCTTT. Amino acids: CASSQVSGGRGFEAFF.

The table lists this clonotype with many counts. This chain uses TRBV7-8 with TRBJ2-5; D possibly corresponds to TRBD2 (6 bases). This CDR3 is 16 amino acids long. The germline V and J ends were trimmed by 4 bases and 1 base, with 16 bases remaining between them. Germline values: CDR1 SGHVS, CDR2 FQNEAQ. Here the CDR3 reads CASSSYGGRTQETQYF. The CDR3 DNA reads as TGTGCCAGCAGCTCTTACGGAGGGAGGACCCAAGAGACCCAGTACTTC.

This clonotype was detected only a few times. V and J are TRBV6-9 and TRBJ2-5; the D gene is possibly TRBD1 (6 bases). This CDR3 spans 17 amino acids. Per germline, CDR1 MNHGY and CDR2 SVAAGI. Trimming left V 3 bases short and J 5 bases short, with 22 bases between. The CDR3 sequence: CASSYNPPQGIGETQYF. CDR3 nucleotide sequence: TGTGCCAGCAGTTACAACCCCCCACAGGGAATAGGCGAGACCCAGTACTTC.

Ten or more counts support this clonotype. Germline and junction disagree at one end, which may indicate a read error. This chain uses TRBV12-3 or TRBV12-4 with TRBJ1-2; TRBD1 matches at 9 bases. CDR3 length: 14 residues. The CDR3 protein is CASSLAGQGVGYTF. CDR3 in DNA: TGTGCCAGCAGCTTAGCGGGACAGGGCGTCGGCTACACCTTC.

This chain joins TRBV7-8 and TRBJ1-4; 8 positions agree with TRBD1. Trimming cost V 2 bases and J 7 bases; bases outside gene matches: 9. In germline, CDR1 is SGHVS, CDR2 FQNEAQ. The CDR3 contains 16 residues. CDR3 loop: CASSLRQGARVEKLFF. In DNA, the CDR3 is TGTGCCAGCAGCTTAAGGCAGGGGGCGAGAGTTGAAAAACTGTTTTTT.

This clonotype was picked up a small number of times. CDR3 in amino acids: CASTLAEGYTF. The CDR3 DNA follows: TGTGCCAGCACATTGGCGGAGGGCTACACCTTC. J is TRBJ1-2 and V is TRBV7-9; D not certain. The V gene's germline CDR1 is SEHNR and CDR2 FQNEAQ (reference sequence). The CDR3 is 11 residues long. V was trimmed by 7 bases and J by 8 bases, leaving 11 bases between them.

This clonotype was detected only a few times. The chain has TRBV5-5 and TRBJ2-7; 13 nucleotides agree with TRBD2. The CDR3 extends over 15 amino acids. Germline CDR1 SGHKS, CDR2 YYEKEE (reference sequence). V was pared by 0 bases and J by 6 bases, with 3 bases of the junction left unmatched. This CDR3 reads CASSLEGLAGVEQYF. The CDR3, as DNA: TGTGCCAGCAGCTTGGAAGGACTAGCGGGGGTCGAGCAGTACTTC.

This clonotype showed up many times. V gene TRBV11-2 combines with J gene TRBJ2-4, with D unresolved. Germline-derived CDR1 and CDR2 are SGHAT and FQNNGV. V was cut by 4 bases and J by 7 bases, with 8 bases left in between. The CDR3 is 12 amino acids. For the CDR3, the DNA is TGTGCCAGCAGCTCCCAGTTTAACATTCAGTACTTC. It translates to CASSSQFNIQYF.

V is TRBV5-6 and J is TRBJ2-7; a weak D match, TRBD2 (5 bases). This CDR3 is 17 amino acids long. Trimming cost V 1 base and J 6 bases, with 23 bases left between them. The germline V gene encodes CDR1 SGHDT and CDR2 YYEEEE. CDR3 in amino acids: CASSLSIGGSLLTEQYF. For the CDR3, the DNA is TGTGCCAGCAGCTTGTCGATCGGAGGCTCCCTCCTCACCGAGCAGTACTTC.

This chain uses TRBV19 with TRBJ2-7; 9 bases are shared with TRBD1. The CDR3 contains 15 residues. In germline, CDR1 is LNHDA, CDR2 SQIVND (reference sequence). V lost 1 base and J lost 4; bases outside the gene matches: 5. CDR3 residues: CASSIGDRGIYEQYF. The CDR3 region has the DNA TGTGCCAGTAGTATAGGAGACAGGGGGATATACGAGCAGTACTTC.

In this sample, this clonotype turned up many times. The CDR3 DNA reads as TGTGCCAGCAGAAAGGGACAGAATTCTAACTATGGCTACACCTTC. The encoded protein is CASRKGQNSNYGYTF. The chain employs TRBV11-2 and TRBJ1-2; TRBD1 aligns across 7 bases. The CDR3 has 15 amino acids. Per germline, CDR1 SGHAT and CDR2 FQNNGV. V was clipped by 6 bases and J by 0 bases; unmatched bases: 7.